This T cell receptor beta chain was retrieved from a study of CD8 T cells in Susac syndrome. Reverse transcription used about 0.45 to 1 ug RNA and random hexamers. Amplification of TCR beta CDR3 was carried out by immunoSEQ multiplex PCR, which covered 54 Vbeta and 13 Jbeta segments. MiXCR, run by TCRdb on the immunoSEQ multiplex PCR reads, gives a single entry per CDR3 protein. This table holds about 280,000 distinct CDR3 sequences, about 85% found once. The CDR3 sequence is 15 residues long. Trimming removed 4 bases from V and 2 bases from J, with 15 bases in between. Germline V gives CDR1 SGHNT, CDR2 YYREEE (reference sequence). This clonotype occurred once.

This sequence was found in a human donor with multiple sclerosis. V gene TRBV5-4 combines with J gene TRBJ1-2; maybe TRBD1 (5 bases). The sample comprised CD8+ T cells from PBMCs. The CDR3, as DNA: TGTGCCAGCAGCCTGGAGGAGGGGCGAAACTATGGCTACACCTTC. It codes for CASSLEEGRNYGYTF.